This T cell receptor beta chain was sequenced during a study of T-cell memory formation after mild COVID-19 (dated by TCRdb to the early 2020s). Background on the whole study: TCR sequence clusters from the two donors were largely donor specific. In a couple of donors, T-cell clones that expanded and contracted after mild COVID-19 were followed by sequencing TCRalpha and TCRbeta repertoires longitudinally. Two young, previously healthy adult volunteers made up the cohort, one male and one female.

This clonotype has a handful of counts. This receptor's antigen is unknown. The input lacks base qualities; no much larger clone sits a single base away. Ficoll-Paque density gradient centrifugation was used to isolate PBMCs. The sequencer was an Illumina NovaSeq 6000. cDNA libraries for TCRalpha and TCRbeta were prepared by 5'RACE using constant-segment primers, with sample barcodes and unique molecular identifiers added. Trizol reagent was used to extract RNA from every sample. Amplification of the libraries took two PCR steps, and the second step added a second sample barcode plus Illumina TruSeq adapters. The libraries were sequenced on an Illumina NovaSeq using 2 x 150 bp paired-end reads. The authors' analysis ran thus. Reads were demultiplexed and collapsed into UMI-guided consensus sequences with migec v1.2.7. Using mixcr v2.1.11, UMI consensuses were aligned to TRA and TRB V and J templates and then assembled into clonotypes. A clonotype was counted as expanded or contracted only if both edgeR and NoisET called the change significant, with noise models trained on biological replicates. edgeR calls used a false discovery rate-adjusted p below 0.01 and a log2 fold-change threshold of 1. As an exploratory analysis of dynamics, max-normalized trajectories of the 1000 most abundant clonotypes were examined with PCA combined with hierarchical clustering. Each responding clone was given a CD4 or CD8 phenotype based on the CD4+ and CD8+ repertoires, which had been sequenced separately. Using fastp at Q25 and MiXCR, TCRdb reprocessed the public reads and kept productive beta chains. Entries are consolidated by CDR3 protein sequence, retaining the most common genes and DNA. TCRdb's processing, not the study's, gives the V and J calls here. The sample yields roughly 380,000 distinct CDR3 sequences; under 30% were counted once. Approximately 12% of the sample rests with the top ten.

The paper as a whole reports these results and caveats: The second-wave clones that peaked on day 37 were not confirmed to be SARS-CoV-2 specific. Contracting CD4+ clones turned up mainly in the CM and EM memory subsets, whereas EMRA was where CD8+ clones were enriched. From day 15 to 85, contracting clones showed balanced CD4/CD8 phenotypes, whereas a second wave of clones that expanded from day 15 to 37 leaned towards CD4+. Some responding clones were detected in pre-infection memory, which suggested that pre-existing cross-reactive memory T cells had joined the SARS-CoV-2 response. Only a couple of mild cases were covered in the study, and larger cohorts including severe cases with pre-infection samples were considered necessary.

Based on the germline V gene (reference sequence), the CDR1 and CDR2 sequences are DFQATT and SNEGSKA. The CDR3 runs 15 residues from the cysteine to the phenylalanine. Only the CDR3 portion is preserved as DNA: 45 bases, with reading frame beginning at the first base. V trim: 3 bases; J trim: 0 bases; unmatched bases: 6. The V gene is TRBV20-1 and the J gene is TRBJ2-7; 9 central nucleotides agree with TRBD1. The TCR was taken from an adult woman who had mild COVID-19 (a few samples of this study predate the infection). The sample titles of this study are shuffled in the database, so cell type and time point are left out; the donor was told from shared clones. Sequencing was done on a sample of PBMCs or a T cell subset sorted from them (not recorded which). The DNA is as follows: TGCAGTGCTAGGAAAGTGACAGGGGGCTCCTACGAGCAGTACTTC. Its amino acids are CSARKVTGGSYEQYF.